The 24 T cell receptor beta chains below were found in one sample sequenced in a study of blood T cell repertoires in COVID-19. The assay was immunoSEQ multiplex PCR, and TCRdb's table has in-frame clones only and misses some. The sample contains a few hundred thousand clones, more than 80% of which appear only once. Input material: PBMCs or T cells enriched from blood (not recorded which). The receptors here all came from a woman aged 18-29 years who had recovered from COVID-19.

The chain recombines TRBV6-5 with TRBJ1-1; the D is unclear. The V and J ends lost 7 bases and 5 bases respectively, with 17 bases between them. CDR3 length equals 14 residues. Per the germline V gene, CDR1 is MNHEY and CDR2 is SVGAGI. The CDR3 DNA reads TGTGCCAGCATTCCAACGTTATCGAGGACTGAAGCTTTCTTT. Translating it yields CASIPTLSRTEAFF.

As to this clone: The sample holds other DNA sequences that translate to the same CDR3. This CDR3 is CASSAGQGETQYF. CDR3 nucleotides: TGTGCCAGCAGTGCCGGACAGGGAGAGACCCAGTACTTC. This chain connects TRBV2 to TRBJ2-5; the match to TRBD1 covers 8 bases. The V gene's germline CDR1 is SNHLY and CDR2 FYNNEI. V gave up 4 bases and J gave up 4 bases; unmatched junction bases: 2. The CDR3 spans 13 residues.

The rearrangement links TRBV11-2 to TRBJ2-7, with D perhaps TRBD2 (6 bases). Trimming shortened V by 5 bases and J by 2 bases, and 16 bases separated the two germline ends. The germline gives CDR1 SGHAT, CDR2 FQNNGV. This CDR3 region has 15 residues. The CDR3 is CASSRPGLVPYEQYF. The CDR3 DNA sequence: TGTGCCAGCAGCAGGCCGGGACTGGTACCCTACGAGCAGTACTTC.

The chain couples TRBV20-1 to TRBJ2-1; TRBD2 matches 7 bases. Germline assignment: CDR1 DFQATT and CDR2 SNEGSKA (reference sequence). This CDR3 contains 11 residues. Losses at the gene ends were 6 bases for V and 7 bases for J; bases not matched to a gene: 3. The CDR3: CSAILANEQFF. In nucleotides, the CDR3 is TGCAGTGCAATACTAGCGAATGAGCAGTTCTTC.

The genes are TRBV2 and TRBJ1-2; a possible D gene is TRBD1 (6 bases). Germline CDR1 reads SNHLY; CDR2 reads FYNNEI. Trimming removed 0 bases at V and 7 bases at J, with 15 bases between. The CDR3 extends over 15 amino acids. CDR3 residues: CASSEAIGGLGGYTF. CDR3 coding DNA: TGTGCCAGCAGTGAAGCCATCGGGGGGCTGGGTGGCTACACCTTC.

The rearrangement joins TRBV29-1 to TRBJ1-1; D ambiguous. The V and J ends lost 0 bases and 3 bases respectively, with 8 bases between them. CDR1 is SQVTM, CDR2 ANQGSEA, per germline. The CDR3 runs to 13 residues. CDR3 in amino acids: CSVEDRVDTEAFF. The CDR3 region has the DNA TGCAGCGTTGAAGACCGAGTGGACACTGAAGCTTTCTTT. Based on the CDR3 plus reference TRBV29-1 and TRBJ1-1, the full variable domain is SAVISQKPSRDICQRGTSLTIQCQVDSQVTMMFWYRQQPGQSLTLIATANQGSEATYESGFVIDKFPISRPNLTFSTLTVSNMSPEDSSIYLCSVEDRVDTEAFFGQGTRLTVV.

This chain joins TRBV11-3 and TRBJ2-2; D may be TRBD2 (7 bases). The CDR3 has 14 residues. Trimming cost V 5 bases and J 4 bases, with 11 bases left between them. The germline V gene encodes CDR1 SGHNT and CDR2 YENEEA. CDR3 in DNA: TGTGCCAGCAGCCCTCGGGGGGCCACCGGGGAGCTGTTTTTT. Encoded protein: CASSPRGATGELFF.

V and J are TRBV9 and TRBJ2-2, with 7 positions matching TRBD1. Germline values: CDR1 SGDLS, CDR2 YYNGEE. The ends lost 2 bases at V and 7 bases at J; junction bases unmatched: 5. The CDR3 loop spans 14 amino acids. The CDR3 DNA sequence: TGTGCCAGCAGCGTTGAAGGGGGCGGCGGGGAGCTGTTTTTT. Residues: CASSVEGGGGELFF.

J is TRBJ2-7 and V is TRBV11-2; TRBD1 aligns across 7 bases. Germline V gene data show CDR1 as SGHAT and CDR2 as FQNNGV. With 2 bases clipped from V and 2 bases from J, the junction kept 6 bases outside the gene matches. The CDR3 runs to 15 residues. The CDR3 DNA follows: TGTGCCAGCAGCTTACATGGACAGGTTGCCTACGAGCAGTACTTC. It yields the protein CASSLHGQVAYEQYF.

As regards this clone: The same CDR3 is also encoded by other DNA sequences in this sample. The genes are TRBV5-4 and TRBJ2-5; perhaps TRBD1 as D (6 bases). The CDR3 is 14 amino acids. V lost 4 bases and J 5 bases, leaving 15 bases between the germline ends. From germline, CDR1 is SGHNT and CDR2 YYREEE (reference sequence). The CDR3 DNA is TGTGCCAGCAGCCTAGGGGGTCCGGGGGAGACCCAGTACTTC. This codes for CASSLGGPGETQYF.

The chain carries TRBV11-2 and TRBJ2-1, with D possibly TRBD2 on 5 matching bases. The CDR3 sequence is 16 residues long. Germline V gene lookup returns CDR1 SGHAT and CDR2 FQNNGV. With 3 bases removed from V and 0 bases from J, the gap between germline ends came to 12 bases. The CDR3 loop reads CASSLPLAVSYNEQFF. CDR3 bases: TGTGCCAGCAGCTTGCCGCTAGCAGTCTCCTACAATGAGCAGTTCTTC.

The CDR3 nucleotides are TGTGCCAGCAGTTACGAGTTGGGACAGGGGGCAGGAGGCAATCAGCCCCAGCATTTT. Its protein product is CASSYELGQGAGGNQPQHF. V and J are TRBV6-2 or TRBV6-3 and TRBJ1-5, with 12 nucleotides matching TRBD1. The germline V gene encodes CDR1 MNHEY and CDR2 SVGEGT. This CDR3 has 19 residues. The trim removed 2 bases at V and 2 bases at J, leaving 10 bases unmatched.

The chain couples TRBV5-4 to TRBJ2-7, with TRBD1 as a possible D gene (5 bases). V gave up 0 bases and J gave up 6 bases, with 10 bases separating them. The CDR3 runs 13 residues. Germline CDR1 reads SGHNT; CDR2 reads YYREEE (reference sequence). In nucleotides, the CDR3 is TGTGCCAGCAGCTTGGTGGGAAGGGGCGAGCAGTACTTC. This gives the protein CASSLVGRGEQYF.

This chain joins TRBV28 and TRBJ2-3, with TRBD2 matching over 14 bases. CDR1 is MDHEN and CDR2 is SYDVKM in the germline V gene. V gave up 5 bases and J gave up 3 bases; unmatched junction bases: 4. This CDR3 region has 16 residues. The CDR3 protein is CASSVTSGGATDTQYF. The DNA of the CDR3 is TGTGCCAGCAGTGTGACTAGCGGGGGGGCTACAGATACGCAGTATTTT.

The rearrangement uses TRBV3-1 (or the pseudogene TRBV3-2) and TRBJ2-6; weak D call: TRBD2 (5 bases). The CDR3 is made up of 16 amino acids. Germline V lookup: CDR1 LGHDT, CDR2 YNNKEL (reference sequence). Trimming cost V 3 bases and J 2 bases, with 11 bases left between them. As DNA, the CDR3 is TGTGCCAGCAGCCAGTTGAGCGGCACTGGGGCCAACGTCCTGACTTTC. Encoded protein: CASSQLSGTGANVLTF.

Here the CDR3 DNA reads TGCGCCAGCAGCCAGTCCGGACGAGCGGTCCCCTACAATGAGCAGTTCTTC. Its protein product is CASSQSGRAVPYNEQFF. The genes are TRBV4-1 and TRBJ2-1, with D possibly TRBD2 on 5 matching bases. Germline-derived CDR1 and CDR2 are MGHRA and YSYEKL. Trimming cost V 3 bases and J 2 bases, with 17 bases left between them. The CDR3 consists of 17 residues.

V gene TRBV7-2 combines with J gene TRBJ1-5, with a possible D match to TRBD1 (6 bases). Germline loops: CDR1 SGHTA, CDR2 FQGNSA. This CDR3 has 15 residues. V dropped 5 bases and J dropped 4 bases, with 15 bases sitting between them. DNA of the CDR3: TGTGCCAGCAGCATGATGACAGGAATTAATCAGCCCCAGCATTTT. It encodes CASSMMTGINQPQHF.

This rearrangement joins TRBV3-1 (or the pseudogene TRBV3-2) to TRBJ2-7, with 7 bases fitting TRBD1. V was pared by 4 bases and J by 6 bases, with 15 bases of the junction left unmatched. Germline V gene lookup returns CDR1 LGHDT and CDR2 YNNKEL (reference sequence). The CDR3 sequence is 16 residues long. CDR3 amino acids: CASSLATPTGVGEQYF. CDR3 coding DNA: TGTGCCAGCAGCCTAGCCACCCCTACAGGGGTGGGCGAGCAGTACTTC.

A few counts support this clone. The rearrangement joins TRBV19 to TRBJ2-3, with D possibly TRBD2 on 5 matching bases. Germline CDR1 reads LNHDA; CDR2 reads SQIVND (reference sequence). This CDR3 is 11 amino acids long. Trimming pared 10 bases from V and 10 bases from J, leaving 15 bases between. The CDR3: CAIPSGDAQYF. The CDR3 region has the DNA TGTGCCATCCCAAGCGGTGACGCGCAGTATTTT. The whole variable domain, remainder taken from reference TRBV19 and TRBJ2-3, is DGGITQSPKYLFRKEGQNVTLSCEQNLNHDAMYWYRQDPGQGLRLIYYSQIVNDFQKGDIAEGYSVSREKKESFPLTVTSAQKNPTAFYLCAIPSGDAQYFGPGTRLTVL.

The genes are TRBV7-3 and TRBJ2-7, with D unclear. The germline V and J ends were trimmed by 1 base and 0 bases, with 10 bases remaining between them. The CDR3 runs 15 residues. Germline values: CDR1 SGHTA, CDR2 FQGTGA. Here the CDR3 reads CASSLSGQFSYEQYF. CDR3 coding DNA: TGTGCCAGCAGCTTAAGTGGGCAGTTCTCCTACGAGCAGTACTTC.

CDR3 nucleotide sequence: TGTGCCAGCACCGAGGGACTAGCGGGTAACACCGGGGAGCTGTTTTTT. It translates to CASTEGLAGNTGELFF. The chain recombines TRBV27 with TRBJ2-2, with 12 bases identical to TRBD2. Trimming removed 7 bases from V and 2 bases from J; junction bases left unmatched: 5. Germline loops: CDR1 MNHEY, CDR2 SMNVEV (reference sequence). This CDR3 comprises 16 residues.

The gene calls are TRBV21-1 and TRBJ2-7; the table's TRBD2 call for D was not verified on the DNA. TRBV21-1 is designated a pseudogene. The CDR3 runs 20 residues. CDR3 sequence: CASSKIEAGPSGRALRVEYF. The CDR3 DNA follows: TGTGCCAGCAGCAAAATAGAGGCAGGGCCTAGCGGGCGAGCCTTACGAGTGGAGTACTTC.

This clone was picked up a small number of times. The V call is TRBV5-6, the J call TRBJ2-6; TRBD1 aligns across 8 bases. The CDR3 extends over 15 amino acids. Trimming took 6 bases from V and 0 from J; bases not matched to a gene: 2. Germline V gives CDR1 SGHDT, CDR2 YYEEEE. The CDR3 DNA is TGTGCCAGCAAGACAGGGGACTCTGGGGCCAACGTCCTGACTTTC. Its protein product is CASKTGDSGANVLTF. The full variable domain, its missing parts supplied by reference TRBV5-6 and TRBJ2-6, is DAGVTQSPTHLIKTRGQQVTLRCSPKSGHDTVSWYQQALGQGPQFIFQYYEEEERQRGNFPDRFSGHQFPNYSSELNVNALLLGDSALYLCASKTGDSGANVLTFGAGSRLTVL.

This sequence joins TRBV5-6 and TRBJ1-4; 7 bases align to TRBD1. Per the germline V gene, CDR1 is SGHDT and CDR2 is YYEEEE. Losses at the gene ends were 10 bases for V and 4 bases for J; bases not matched to a gene: 7. The CDR3 contains 13 residues. The CDR3 DNA sequence: TGTGCCGGCCAGACAGGGATTAATGAAAAACTGTTTTTT. Translation gives CAGQTGINEKLFF.